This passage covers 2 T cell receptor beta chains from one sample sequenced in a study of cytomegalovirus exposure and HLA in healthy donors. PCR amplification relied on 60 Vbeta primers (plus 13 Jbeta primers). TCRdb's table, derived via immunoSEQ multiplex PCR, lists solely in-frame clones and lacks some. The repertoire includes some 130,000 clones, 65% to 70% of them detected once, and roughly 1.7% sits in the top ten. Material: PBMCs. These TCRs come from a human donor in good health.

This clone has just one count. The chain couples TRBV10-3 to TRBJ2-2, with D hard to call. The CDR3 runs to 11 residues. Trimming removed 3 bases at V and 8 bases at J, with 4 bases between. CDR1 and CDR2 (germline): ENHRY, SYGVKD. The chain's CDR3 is CAISDPGELFF. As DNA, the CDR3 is TGTGCCATCAGTGATCCGGGGGAGCTGTTTTTT.

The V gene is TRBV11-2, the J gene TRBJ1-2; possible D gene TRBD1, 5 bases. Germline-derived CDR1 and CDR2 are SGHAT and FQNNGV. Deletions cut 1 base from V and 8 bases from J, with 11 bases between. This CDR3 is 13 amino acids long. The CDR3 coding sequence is TGTGCCAGCAGCTTAGGGCAGGGAGGCGGCTACACCTTC. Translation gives CASSLGQGGGYTF. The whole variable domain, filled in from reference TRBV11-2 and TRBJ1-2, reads EAGVAQSPRYKIIEKRQSVAFWCNPISGHATLYWYQQILGQGPKLLIQFQNNGVVDDSQLPKDRFSAERLKGVDSTLKIQPAKLEDSAVYLCASSLGQGGGYTFGSGTRLTVV.